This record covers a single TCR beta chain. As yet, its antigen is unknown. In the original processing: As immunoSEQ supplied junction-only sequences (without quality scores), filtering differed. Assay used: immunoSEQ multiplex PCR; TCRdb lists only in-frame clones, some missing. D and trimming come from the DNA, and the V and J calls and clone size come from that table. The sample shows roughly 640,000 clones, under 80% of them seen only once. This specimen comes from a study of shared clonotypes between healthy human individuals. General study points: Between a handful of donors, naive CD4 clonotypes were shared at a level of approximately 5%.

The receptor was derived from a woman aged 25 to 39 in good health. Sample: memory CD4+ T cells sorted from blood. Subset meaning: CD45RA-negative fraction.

This CDR3 is CASSRMTGSNEKLFF. The CDR3 DNA is TGTGCCAGCAGCCGTATGACAGGGAGTAATGAAAAACTGTTTTTT. The chain joins TRBV7-9 to TRBJ1-4; TRBD1 matches 7 bases. Per the germline V gene, CDR1 is SEHNR and CDR2 is FQNEAQ (reference sequence). The V segment lost 5 bases and the J segment 4 bases; nucleotides outside the gene matches: 7. The CDR3 sequence is 15 residues long.